The source of this T cell receptor beta chain is a study of shared clonotypes between healthy human individuals. Terminally differentiated effector memory CD45RA+ cells were left out of the naive CD8 fraction, which was CD45RO-negative and positively selected for CCR7. Trimming stripped 1 base from V and 6 bases from J, with 3 bases between. The CDR3 is made up of 12 amino acids. Germline V CDR1 and CDR2: SGHTA, FQGNSA. As concerns this clone: A read error may explain this, as a much larger clone is one base away. This specimen includes other DNA sequences encoding the same CDR3.

Profiling relied on immunoSEQ multiplex PCR, and the TCRdb table lists in-frame clones only, not all of them. The repertoire consists of about 2 million clones, with around 96% occurring once and the leading ten covering 0.95% to 1.5%. Sequencing was done on a sample of naive CD8+ T cells sorted from blood. The TCR comes from a man between 18 and 35 years old in good health. The chain uses TRBV7-2 and TRBJ2-2; D is uncertain. The CDR3 region has the DNA TGTGCCAGCAGCTTAGGGGCCGGGGAGCTGTTTTTT. Amino acids: CASSLGAGELFF.